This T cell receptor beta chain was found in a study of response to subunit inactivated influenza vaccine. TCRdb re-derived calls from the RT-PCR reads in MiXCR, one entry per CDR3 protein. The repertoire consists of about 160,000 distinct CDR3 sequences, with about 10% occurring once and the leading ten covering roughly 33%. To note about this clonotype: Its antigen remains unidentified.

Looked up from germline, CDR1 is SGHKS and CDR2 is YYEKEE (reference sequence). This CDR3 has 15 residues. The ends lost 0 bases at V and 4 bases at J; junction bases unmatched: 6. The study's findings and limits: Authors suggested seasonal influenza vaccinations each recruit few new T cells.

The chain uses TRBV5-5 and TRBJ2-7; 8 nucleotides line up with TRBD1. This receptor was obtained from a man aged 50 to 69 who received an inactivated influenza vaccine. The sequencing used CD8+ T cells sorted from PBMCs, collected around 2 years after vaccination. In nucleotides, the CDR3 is TGTGCCAGCAGCTTGGAAACAGGGGGTCATTACGAGCAGTACTTC. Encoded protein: CASSLETGGHYEQYF.